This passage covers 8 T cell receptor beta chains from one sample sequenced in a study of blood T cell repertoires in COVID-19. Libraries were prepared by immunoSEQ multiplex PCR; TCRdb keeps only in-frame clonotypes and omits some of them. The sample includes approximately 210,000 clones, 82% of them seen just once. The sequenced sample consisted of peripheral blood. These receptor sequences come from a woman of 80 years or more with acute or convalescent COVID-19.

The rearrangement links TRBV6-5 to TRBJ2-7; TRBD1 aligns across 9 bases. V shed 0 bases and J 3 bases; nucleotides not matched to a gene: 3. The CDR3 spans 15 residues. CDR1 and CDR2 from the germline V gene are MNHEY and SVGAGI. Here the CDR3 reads CASSYSWDRVYEQYF. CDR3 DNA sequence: TGTGCCAGCAGTTACTCATGGGACAGGGTCTACGAGCAGTACTTC.

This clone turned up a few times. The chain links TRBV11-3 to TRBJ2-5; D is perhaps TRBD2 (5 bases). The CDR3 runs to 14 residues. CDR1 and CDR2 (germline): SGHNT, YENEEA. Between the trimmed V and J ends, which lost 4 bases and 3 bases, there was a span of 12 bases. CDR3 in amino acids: CASSSATREETQYF. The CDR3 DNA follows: TGTGCCAGCAGCTCGGCTACTAGGGAAGAGACCCAGTACTTC.

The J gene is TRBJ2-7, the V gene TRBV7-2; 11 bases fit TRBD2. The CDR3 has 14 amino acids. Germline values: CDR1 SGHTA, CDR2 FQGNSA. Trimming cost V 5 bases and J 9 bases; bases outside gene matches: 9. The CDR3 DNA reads TGTGCCAGCAGCAGTCGTAGCGGGGGGGCCGGGCAGTACTTC. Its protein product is CASSSRSGGAGQYF.

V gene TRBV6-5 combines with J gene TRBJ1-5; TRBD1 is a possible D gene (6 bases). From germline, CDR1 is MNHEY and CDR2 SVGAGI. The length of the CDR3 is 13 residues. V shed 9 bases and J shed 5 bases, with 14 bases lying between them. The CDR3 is CASQQGKDQPQHF. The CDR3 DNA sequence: TGTGCCAGTCAACAGGGCAAAGATCAGCCCCAGCATTTT.

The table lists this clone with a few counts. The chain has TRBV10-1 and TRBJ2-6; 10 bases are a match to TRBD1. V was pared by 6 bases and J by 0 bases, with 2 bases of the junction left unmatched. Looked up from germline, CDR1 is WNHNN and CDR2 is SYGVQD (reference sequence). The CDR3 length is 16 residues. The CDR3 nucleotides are TGCGCCAGCAGGAGGGACAGGGGCTCTGGGGCCAACGTCCTGACTTTC. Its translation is CASRRDRGSGANVLTF.

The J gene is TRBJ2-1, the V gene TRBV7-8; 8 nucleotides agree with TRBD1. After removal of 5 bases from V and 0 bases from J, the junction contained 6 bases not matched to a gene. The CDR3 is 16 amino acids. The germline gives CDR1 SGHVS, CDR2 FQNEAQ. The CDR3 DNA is TGTGCCAGCAGCAGGAGGACAGGGAGCTCCTACAATGAGCAGTTCTTC. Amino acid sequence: CASSRRTGSSYNEQFF.

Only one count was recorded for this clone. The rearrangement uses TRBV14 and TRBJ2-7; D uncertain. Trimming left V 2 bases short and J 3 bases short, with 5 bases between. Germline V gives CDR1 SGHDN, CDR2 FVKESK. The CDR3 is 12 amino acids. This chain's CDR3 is CASSQLYYEQYF. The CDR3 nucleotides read TGTGCCAGCAGCCAACTGTACTACGAGCAGTACTTC. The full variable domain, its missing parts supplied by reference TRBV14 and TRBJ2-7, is EAGVTQFPSHSVIEKGQTVTLRCDPISGHDNLYWYRRVMGKEIKFLLHFVKESKQDESGMPNNRFLAERTGGTYSTLKVQPAELEDSGVYFCASSQLYYEQYFGPGTRLTVT.

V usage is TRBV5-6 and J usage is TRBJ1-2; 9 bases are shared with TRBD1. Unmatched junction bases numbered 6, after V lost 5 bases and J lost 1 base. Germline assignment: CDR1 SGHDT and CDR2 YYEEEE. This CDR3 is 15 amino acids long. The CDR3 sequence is CASRRRQGGNYGYTF. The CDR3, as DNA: TGTGCCAGCAGACGCCGACAGGGGGGTAACTATGGCTACACCTTC.